This T cell receptor beta chain was captured in a study of cytomegalovirus exposure and HLA in healthy donors. General study results and limits: A later analysis showed that HLA-associated TCR beta chains had undergone more clonal expansion than equally common others. High specificity and sensitivity for cytomegalovirus status were reported for the classifier. Later on, an analysis tied 15,000 to 20,000 TCR beta sequences to HLA alleles at 0.05 false discovery rate. Later analysis identified several of the most significant clusters that appeared linked to common viral pathogens.

Concerning this clone itself: The target antigen is unknown.

Researchers ran the PCR with 60 Vbeta and 13 Jbeta primers. Only in-frame clones appear in the TCRdb table, and some are missing; sequencing was by immunoSEQ multiplex PCR. Counted here are 95,000 to 150,000 clones, under 90% occurring once; the ten biggest clones make up about 10%. Germline V gene sequence: CDR1 SNHLY, CDR2 FYNNEI. V gave up 5 bases and J gave up 6 bases, with 14 bases separating them. The length of the CDR3 is 14 residues. The chain recombines TRBV2 with TRBJ1-5, with D perhaps TRBD1 (6 bases). The TCR comes from a female donor in good health and CMV-seropositive. The sample was PBMCs. In nucleotides, the CDR3 is TGTGCCAGCAGTTATGCAGGGGAGCTTCAGCCCCAGCATTTT. Translated: CASSYAGELQPQHF.